This is a list of T cell receptor beta chains from one sample in a study of metastatic and nonmetastatic thyroid tumors. TCRdb re-called the PCR reads via MiXCR. The sample includes roughly 58,000 clones, about 4% seen only once; the top ten take approximately 20%. Material: blood. The receptors here all came from a female donor with papillary thyroid cancer or a benign thyroid nodule (not recorded which). Some clones in this sample may be carry-over from other donors' samples. CDR3s include the opening cysteine and the closing phenylalanine or tryptophan. D genes are given only for firm matches. Expanded clones get a size class; other rows say once, few or many, or leave the size out.

V: TRBV6-1; D: NA; J: TRBJ1-2; size: medium-sized; DNA: TGTGCCAGCAGTACGGGACTGATTTATGGCTACACCTTC; CDR3: CASSTGLIYGYTF
V: TRBV10-3; D: NA; J: TRBJ2-2; size: many; DNA: TGTGCCACCAGAGGACGGGGGGCCGGGCGGGGCGCCGGGGAGCTGTTTTTT; CDR3: CATRGRGAGRGAGELFF
V: TRBV30; D: NA; J: TRBJ2-1; size: many; DNA: TGTGCCTGGAGTGTAAATCGCCCGGAGTACAATGAGCAGTTCTTC; CDR3: CAWSVNRPEYNEQFF
V: TRBV6-1; D: TRBD2; J: TRBJ2-3; size: NA; DNA: TGTGCCAGCAGTGAATCTAGCGGTAGCACAGATACGCAGTATTTT; CDR3: CASSESSGSTDTQYF
V: TRBV28; D: NA; J: TRBJ2-5; size: few; DNA: TGTGCCAGCAGCTTGACGTCAGGGAGTCAAGAGACCCAGTACTTC; CDR3: CASSLTSGSQETQYF
V: TRBV4-2; D: NA; J: TRBJ2-5; size: NA; DNA: TGTGCCAGCAGCAAAGGGGGTGGGTGGGAGACCCAGTACTTC; CDR3: CASSKGGGWETQYF
V: TRBV24-1; D: NA; J: TRBJ1-5; size: few; DNA: TGTGCCACCAGTTACACACAGGGTACGTGGAGCAATCAGCCCCAGCATTTT; CDR3: CATSYTQGTWSNQPQHF
V: TRBV5-1; D: NA; J: TRBJ1-5; size: few; DNA: TGCGCCAGCAGCTTGGGGACGGGGGGACATCCCCAGCATTTT; CDR3: CASSLGTGGHPQHF
V: TRBV20-1; D: TRBD2; J: TRBJ2-1; size: many; DNA: TGCAGTGCTAGAGAATCCGGGACTATCGCGGATGAGCAGTTCTTC; CDR3: CSARESGTIADEQFF
V: TRBV7-2; D: NA; J: TRBJ2-5; size: many; DNA: TGTGCCAGCACTGGGGCTGAGACCCAGTACTTC; CDR3: CASTGAETQYF
V: TRBV5-1; D: NA; J: TRBJ1-1; size: NA; DNA: TGCTCCAGCAGCTTGGCCCCACAGGGTCTCATGAACACTGAAGCTTTCTTT; CDR3: CSSSLAPQGLMNTEAFF
V: TRBV12-3/TRBV12-4; D: NA; J: TRBJ2-1; size: many; DNA: TGTGCCAGCAGTTTAGGCCGCTCCTACAATGAGCAGTTCTTC; CDR3: CASSLGRSYNEQFF
V: TRBV28; D: TRBD2; J: TRBJ2-2; size: many; DNA: TGTGCCAGCAGTTTATGGCGGCTAGCGGGAGGGCCCGGGGAGCTGTTTTTT; CDR3: CASSLWRLAGGPGELFF
V: TRBV10-3; D: TRBD1; J: TRBJ1-1; size: NA; DNA: TGTGCCATCAGGGGACAGATCGGATCCACTGAAGCTTTCTTT; CDR3: CAIRGQIGSTEAFF
V: TRBV29-1; D: NA; J: TRBJ1-5; size: NA; DNA: TGCAGCGTTGTCTCTAGTAGCAATCAGCCCCAGCATTTT; CDR3: CSVVSSSNQPQHF
V: TRBV7-6; D: NA; J: TRBJ1-6; size: many; DNA: TGTGCCAGCAGCGTCTCCGGGACCCAAAATTCACCCCTCCACTTT; CDR3: CASSVSGTQNSPLHF
V: TRBV18; D: NA; J: TRBJ1-2; size: many; DNA: TGTGCCAGCTCACCACAGACGGAGTCTGGCTACACCTTC; CDR3: CASSPQTESGYTF
V: TRBV6-1; D: NA; J: TRBJ2-2; size: many; DNA: TGTGCCAGCAGTTTAGTAGTAAGGAGGACCGGGGAGCTGTTTTTT; CDR3: CASSLVVRRTGELFF
V: TRBV19; D: NA; J: TRBJ2-6; size: many; DNA: TGTGCCAGTAGCTATGGGGCCAACGTCCTGACTTTC; CDR3: CASSYGANVLTF
V: TRBV6-5; D: TRBD1; J: TRBJ1-2; size: few; DNA: TGTGCCAGCAGTTCCACAGAGGGGGCGCACCACCGGCACTATGGCTACACCTTC; CDR3: CASSSTEGAHHRHYGYTF
V: TRBV19; D: NA; J: TRBJ2-5; size: many; DNA: TGTGCCAGTACCCCGGAGGGGAGGGAGACCCAGTACTTC; CDR3: CASTPEGRETQYF
V: TRBV7-9; D: NA; J: TRBJ2-3; size: many; DNA: TGTGCCAGCAGCTCTTCAGAGGATACGCAGTATTTT; CDR3: CASSSSEDTQYF
V: TRBV6-5; D: TRBD2; J: TRBJ2-7; size: few; DNA: TGTGCCAGCAGTTACCAAGTCCGGGAGGAGGCTAGCGTATCCTACGAGCAGTACTTC; CDR3: CASSYQVREEASVSYEQYF
V: TRBV29-1; D: NA; J: TRBJ2-3; size: many; DNA: TGCAGCCTGGCGAAGGGAGGTTCAGATACGCAGTATTTT; CDR3: CSLAKGGSDTQYF
V: TRBV11-1; D: NA; J: TRBJ2-5; size: many; DNA: TGTGCCAGCAGCTTGGGGGCCACCGCGGGGGAGACCCAGTACTTC; CDR3: CASSLGATAGETQYF